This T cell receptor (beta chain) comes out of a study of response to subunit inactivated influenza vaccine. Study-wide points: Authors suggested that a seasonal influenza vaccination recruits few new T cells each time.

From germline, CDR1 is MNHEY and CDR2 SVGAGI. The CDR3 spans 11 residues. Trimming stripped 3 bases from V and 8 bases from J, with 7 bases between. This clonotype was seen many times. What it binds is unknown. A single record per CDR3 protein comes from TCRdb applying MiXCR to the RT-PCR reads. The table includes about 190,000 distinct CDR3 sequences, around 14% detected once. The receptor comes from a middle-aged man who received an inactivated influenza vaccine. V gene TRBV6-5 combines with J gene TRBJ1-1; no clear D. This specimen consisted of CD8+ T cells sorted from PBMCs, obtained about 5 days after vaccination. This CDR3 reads CASSYPGEAFF. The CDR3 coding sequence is TGTGCCAGCAGTTATCCGGGAGAAGCTTTCTTT.